This T cell receptor beta chain stems from a study of regulatory T cells in long-lasting Graves disease. At the level of the study: Over-5-year antithyroid drug use with positive TSH receptor antibodies defined persistent Graves' disease in the study.

Construction of TCR beta libraries relied on iRepertoire HTBI primers and on Arm-PCR targeting CDR3 regions. Authors' methods: Across the samples, identification revealed roughly 56 TRBV and over 12 TRBJ segments. TCRdb fed the multiplex PCR reads into MiXCR, producing one record per CDR3 protein. The V and J calls and clone size come from TCRdb's table, not from the authors' own analysis. The sample has more than 650,000 distinct CDR3 sequences; roughly 30% are singletons. This CDR3 has 16 residues. With 6 bases removed from V and 1 base from J, the gap between germline ends came to 18 bases. The germline V gene has CDR1 MNHNS and CDR2 SASEGT. Study-level results: With under 3,500 shared public clonotypes, persistent patients exceeded new patients, who shared about a thousand. Only peripheral blood was studied, not thyroid tissue.

Regarding time point: persistent/refractory GD, antithyroid drugs over 5 years with positive TRAb. Extracted PBMC RNA gave rise to the TCR library. This clonotype was detected many times. The target antigen is unknown. The material was peripheral blood mononuclear cells (PBMCs), obtained when the disease was refractory, from a patient treated with antithyroid drugs. The chain links TRBV6-1 to TRBJ1-1, with a tentative D call TRBD1 (5 bases). The clonotype was recovered from a female donor with Graves disease. Written as DNA, the CDR3 is TGTGCCAGCAGCGAAAACTGGGGGGACCGGAACACTGAAGCTTTCTTT. Its translation is CASSENWGDRNTEAFF.